Each of the 9 T cell receptor beta chains below was sequenced from the same sample in a study of T-cell reconstitution after alpha-beta-depleted transplantation in children. Unique molecular identifiers were built into the TCRbeta library. TCRdb reanalysed the PCR reads using MiXCR and keeps one entry per CDR3 protein. The sample has some 200,000 distinct CDR3 sequences, roughly 8.3% seen once. The sequencing used PBMCs, mostly from graft donor cells, collected 360 days after TCRalphabeta/CD19-depleted stem cell transplant. Receptors originate from a male patient aged 2 to 10 who had a stem cell transplant for acute myeloid leukemia, so the T cells may come from the graft donor.

This clonotype occurred a few times. The chain uses TRBV18 and TRBJ2-7; the D is unclear. This CDR3 comprises 14 residues. The V end was cut by 3 bases, the J end by 7 bases, with 16 bases between. CDR1 is KGHSH, CDR2 LQKENI, per germline. The CDR3 spells CASSPREWSGEQYV. The CDR3 coding sequence is TGTGCCAGCTCACCCCGTGAATGGTCGGGTGAGCAGTACGTC.

This clonotype appeared a few times. This chain joins TRBV30 and TRBJ1-1; TRBD1 is a possible D gene (6 bases). Germline V gene sequence: CDR1 GTSNPN, CDR2 SVGIG (reference sequence). V was clipped by 3 bases and J by 7 bases, with 9 bases between them. The CDR3 is 11 amino acids. DNA of the CDR3: TGTGCCTGGAGGCGGGGGCATGAAGCTTTCTTT. Protein sequence: CAWRRGHEAFF. Using reference TRBV30 and TRBJ1-1 for the parts outside the CDR3, the full variable domain is SQTIHQWPATLVQPVGSPLSLECTVEGTSNPNLYWYRQAAGRGLQLLFYSVGIGQISSEVPQNLSASRPQDRQFILSSKKLLLSDSGFYLCAWRRGHEAFFGQGTRLTVV.

The rearrangement uses TRBV5-5 and TRBJ2-2; 7 positions match TRBD1. Germline CDR1 is SGHKS and CDR2 is YYEKEE (reference sequence). V dropped 2 bases and J dropped 7; count of bases not matched to a gene: 14. The CDR3 length is 17 residues. CDR3 DNA: TGTGCCAGCAGCTTAAACCCGGGACAGTATAGTTACGGGGAGCTGTTTTTT. It is translated as CASSLNPGQYSYGELFF.

This clonotype showed up just a few times. This rearrangement joins TRBV20-1 to TRBJ2-7; maybe TRBD1 (5 bases). From germline, CDR1 is DFQATT and CDR2 SNEGSKA (reference sequence). V was clipped by 1 base and J by 3 bases, with 7 bases between them. This CDR3 has 12 residues. DNA for the CDR3: TGCAGTGCTAGAGGGGGCCTCTACGAGCAGTACTTC. Amino acid sequence: CSARGGLYEQYF.

This clonotype was observed at least ten times. Mismatch with germline at one junction end may stem from a read error. The V call is TRBV18, the J call TRBJ2-1; no firm D call. Germline lookup yields CDR1 KGHSH and CDR2 LQKENI. There are 14 residues in the CDR3. The DNA of the CDR3 is TGTGCCAGCTTACCACGAAACCAGTACAATGAGCAGTTCTTC. Amino acid sequence: CASLPRNQYNEQFF.

This clonotype was detected many times. V gene TRBV7-2 combines with J gene TRBJ2-1, with 7 bases aligning to TRBD1. This CDR3 is built from 15 residues. Germline V lookup: CDR1 SGHTA, CDR2 FQGNSA. V shed 5 bases, J shed 4 bases, and the junction held 8 bases outside the gene matches. CDR3 region: CASSRDRGDYNEQFF. As DNA, the CDR3 is TGTGCCAGCAGCCGGGACAGAGGGGATTACAATGAGCAGTTCTTC. Complete variable domain (other parts from reference TRBV7-2 and TRBJ2-1): GAGVSQSPSNKVTEKGKDVELRCDPISGHTALYWYRQSLGQGLEFLIYFQGNSAPDKSGLPSDRFSAERTGGSVSTLTIQRTQQEDSAVYLCASSRDRGDYNEQFFGPGTRLTVL.

This clonotype has only a few counts. The chain joins TRBV7-9 to TRBJ2-1; 7 bases map to TRBD1. The CDR3 consists of 16 residues. The junction had 14 bases not matched to a gene; V was cut back by 7 bases and J by 5 bases. CDR1 SEHNR and CDR2 FQNEAQ come from the germline V gene (reference sequence). CDR3 bases: TGTGCCAGCACCCGATCGAGGGGGCCAGACAACAATGAGCAGTTCTTC. It translates to CASTRSRGPDNNEQFF.

This clonotype was observed at least ten times. The rearrangement joins TRBV12-3 or TRBV12-4 to TRBJ1-4; D possibly corresponds to TRBD1 (5 bases). V lost 3 bases, J lost 3 bases, and 8 bases lay in between. The CDR3 has 14 amino acids. The CDR3: CASSLRGANEKLFF. CDR3 nucleotides: TGTGCCAGCAGTTTGCGGGGGGCTAATGAAAAACTGTTTTTT.

The chain employs TRBV7-6 and TRBJ2-1; TRBD2 agrees at 8 bases. CDR3 size: 16 residues. V lost 2 bases and J lost 7; bases outside the gene matches: 10. Germline assignment: CDR1 SGHVS and CDR2 FNYEAQ. The DNA of the CDR3 is TGTGCCAGCAGCTTACCCTGGGGCGGGGGGCGGAATGAGCAGTTCTTC. It is translated as CASSLPWGGGRNEQFF.